These T cell receptor beta chains were read from a single sample in a study of blood T cell repertoires in COVID-19. Sequencing was performed with immunoSEQ multiplex PCR; in TCRdb, only in-frame clones are kept and a portion is missing. The sample consists of 90,000 to 110,000 clones, approximately 82% of them appearing once. Sequenced sample: peripheral blood. The receptors were sampled from a woman of 80 years or more with acute or convalescent COVID-19. CDR3s include the opening cysteine and the closing phenylalanine or tryptophan. Fields, in order: J gene, clone size, V gene, D gene, CDR3 protein, CDR3 DNA. A D gene is named only where the DNA matches it firmly. Some rows mark clone size as missing; the rest say once, few, many or name a class of expanded clone.

J: TRBJ1-1; size: few; V: TRBV28; D: NA; CDR3: CASKEGNAEAFF; DNA: TGTGCCAGCAAGGAGGGGAACGCTGAAGCTTTCTTT
J: TRBJ1-4; size: NA; V: TRBV5-5; D: TRBD1; CDR3: CASSMTGRTNEKLFF; DNA: TGTGCCAGCAGCATGACAGGGCGAACTAATGAAAAACTGTTTTTT
J: TRBJ2-5; size: NA; V: TRBV27; D: TRBD1; CDR3: CASTSPRTGRQETQYF; DNA: TGTGCCAGCACCTCTCCTCGGACAGGGAGGCAAGAGACCCAGTACTTC
J: TRBJ1-2; size: NA; V: TRBV2; D: NA; CDR3: CASSEALLEGRNYGYTF; DNA: TGTGCCAGCAGTGAAGCGCTCTTGGAGGGCAGGAACTATGGCTACACCTTC
J: TRBJ1-6; size: once; V: TRBV10-3; D: TRBD1; CDR3: CAISGTGHENSPLHF; DNA: TGTGCCATCAGTGGGACAGGGCACGAAAATTCACCCCTCCACTTT
J: TRBJ1-2; size: NA; V: TRBV19; D: TRBD1; CDR3: CAASDRVALNYGYTF; DNA: TGTGCCGCCTCAGACAGGGTCGCTCTGAACTATGGCTACACCTTC
J: TRBJ2-2; size: NA; V: TRBV28; D: TRBD1; CDR3: CASSSSTGVTGELFF; DNA: TGTGCCAGCAGTTCGTCGACAGGGGTTACCGGGGAGCTGTTTTTT
J: TRBJ2-2; size: NA; V: TRBV21-1; D: NA; CDR3: CASATGRGGTAGELFF; DNA: TGTGCCAGCGCCACCGGTCGCGGGGGAACCGCCGGGGAGCTGTTTTTT
J: TRBJ2-1; size: few; V: TRBV7-2; D: NA; CDR3: CASSPYGISEQFF; DNA: TGTGCCAGCAGCCCCTACGGGATAAGTGAGCAGTTCTTC
J: TRBJ2-5; size: NA; V: TRBV9; D: TRBD2; CDR3: CASSVGGLAGGLRRETQYF; DNA: TGTGCCAGCAGCGTAGGAGGGCTAGCGGGAGGCCTAAGACGAGAGACCCAGTACTTC
J: TRBJ2-1; size: NA; V: TRBV4-3; D: NA; CDR3: CASSQEGATTNRQFF; DNA: TGCGCCAGCAGCCAAGAGGGGGCGACGACAAATCGGCAGTTCTTC
J: TRBJ1-1; size: NA; V: TRBV29-1; D: NA; CDR3: CSVEKGKNTEAFF; DNA: TGCAGCGTTGAAAAGGGGAAGAACACTGAAGCTTTCTTT